Sequencing of this TCR beta chain was carried out in a study of cytomegalovirus exposure and HLA in healthy donors. Broader study findings: One variant, a missense change in DCLRE1C, was linked in a later analysis to TCR beta V- and J-gene trimming. Cytomegalovirus status was reportedly diagnosed by the classifier with high specificity and sensitivity. Accurate predictions that matched the HLA-A and HLA-B alleles of most subjects were reportedly made from TCR beta sequences.

It was with 60 Vbeta and 13 Jbeta primers that the PCR ran. Sequencing was performed with immunoSEQ multiplex PCR; in TCRdb, only in-frame clones are kept and a portion is missing. Among tens of thousands of clones listed, under 80% were seen once. Comment on this clone: Its antigen is not known.

Germline V lookup: CDR1 SNHLY, CDR2 FYNNEI. The CDR3 is 13 residues long. Trimming cost V 7 bases and J 7 bases, with 16 bases left between them. The chain carries TRBV2 and TRBJ1-2; TRBD1 is a possible D gene (5 bases). This TCR was recovered from a male donor in good health and CMV-seropositive. The specimen was PBMCs. This CDR3 is CASTIRRDSGYTF. CDR3 DNA: TGTGCCAGCACTATCCGGAGGGACTCTGGCTACACCTTC.